The rows below give T cell receptor beta chains drawn from one sample of a study of early stage breast cancer tumors. Generated by immunoSEQ multiplex PCR, the TCRdb table keeps only in-frame clones and is missing some. The top ten hold about 1.3% of the sample, which has about 48,000 clones, 65% to 90% seen once. The sequencing sample was made of blood. These receptors were obtained from a person aged 50-59 years with breast cancer. Each CDR3 is given with its conserved first and last residue. The D gene is left open where the match is weak. Size values are once, few and many counts, or a class for expanded clones, and some rows have none.

TRBV28	NA	NA	TRBJ1-2	CASSLLRGEGYTF	TGTGCCAGCAGTTTATTACGAGGGGAGGGCTACACCTTC
TRBV11-3	TRBD2	NA	TRBJ2-3	CASSLEGEGTQYF	TGTGCCAGCAGCTTAGAGGGGGAGGGTACGCAGTATTTT
TRBV6-6	NA	NA	TRBJ1-3	CASCGVGNTIYF	TGTGCCAGCTGCGGTGTCGGAAACACCATATATTTT
TRBV11-3	NA	NA	TRBJ2-7	CASSLGSEREQYF	TGTGCCAGCAGCTTAGGAAGCGAGCGCGAGCAGTACTTC
TRBV19	TRBD1	NA	TRBJ1-5	CASASQGAFQPQHF	TGTGCCAGCGCGTCTCAGGGGGCCTTTCAGCCCCAGCATTTT
TRBV7-3	NA	NA	TRBJ2-5	CASSLVQGETQYF	TGTGCCAGCAGCTTAGTCCAGGGGGAGACCCAGTACTTC
TRBV11-3	NA	NA	TRBJ2-1	CASSFRGPNEQFF	TGTGCCAGCAGCTTTCGGGGACCGAATGAGCAGTTCTTC
TRBV7-2	NA	NA	TRBJ2-7	CASSLSSYEQYF	TGTGCCAGCAGCTTATCGTCCTACGAGCAGTACTTC
TRBV6-6	TRBD1	NA	TRBJ1-5	CASSSFGTGQPQHF	TGTGCCAGCAGCTCATTTGGGACAGGTCAGCCCCAGCATTTT
TRBV7-2	TRBD2	NA	TRBJ2-2	CASSSPRLLAGAPPGELFF	TGTGCCAGCAGCTCCCCGCGCTTACTAGCGGGAGCCCCCCCGGGGGAGCTGTTTTTT
TRBV5-5	TRBD2	NA	TRBJ2-3	CASSEGLAESTDTQYF	TGTGCCAGCAGCGAGGGACTAGCGGAGAGCACAGATACGCAGTATTTT
TRBV6-1	NA	NA	TRBJ2-1	CASSEGLPPVPYNEQFF	TGTGCCAGCAGTGAGGGTTTGCCCCCAGTTCCCTACAATGAGCAGTTCTTC
TRBV30	TRBD1	NA	TRBJ1-2	CAWSKWTGDGYTF	TGTGCCTGGAGTAAATGGACAGGGGACGGCTACACCTTC
TRBV19	NA	NA	TRBJ1-5	CASSIARTGGSNQPQHF	TGTGCCAGTAGTATAGCAAGAACAGGAGGGAGCAATCAGCCCCAGCATTTT
TRBV28	TRBD1	few	TRBJ2-7	CASTLPGQGSYEQYF	TGTGCCAGCACTTTACCGGGACAGGGGTCGTACGAGCAGTACTTC
TRBV7-3	TRBD2	NA	TRBJ2-2	CASSSRTSGVGGELFF	TGTGCCAGCAGCTCAAGGACTAGCGGGGTTGGCGGGGAGCTGTTTTTT
TRBV7-9	NA	NA	TRBJ1-5	CASSLAAGNQPQHF	TGTGCCAGCAGCTTAGCGGCAGGCAATCAGCCCCAGCATTTT
TRBV10-3	TRBD1	NA	TRBJ2-3	CAIRSGTVGTDTQYF	TGTGCCATCAGGAGTGGGACAGTGGGGACAGATACGCAGTATTTT
TRBV5-1	TRBD2	NA	TRBJ2-6	CASSSGGSPTGANVLTF	TGCGCCAGCAGCTCGGGGGGGTCGCCAACCGGGGCCAACGTCCTGACTTTC
TRBV2	NA	NA	TRBJ1-5	CASTPGVRGVQPQHF	TGTGCCAGCACCCCAGGGGTTCGAGGGGTCCAGCCCCAGCATTTT
TRBV28	NA	NA	TRBJ1-2	CASSSQAYGYTF	TGTGCCAGCAGTTCACAGGCTTATGGCTACACCTTC
TRBV25-1	NA	few	TRBJ2-5	CASSEPRGTQYF	TGTGCCAGCAGTGAACCTCGAGGGACCCAGTACTTC
TRBV6-5	TRBD1	NA	TRBJ1-2	CASSQTGTYGYTF	TGTGCCAGCAGTCAGACAGGGACCTATGGCTACACCTTC
TRBV28	NA	NA	TRBJ2-1	CASSLYAGNSEQFF	TGTGCCAGCAGTTTATATGCAGGGAACAGTGAGCAGTTCTTC
TRBV10-3	NA	NA	TRBJ2-3	CAIDPGGGGPDTQYF	TGTGCCATCGACCCGGGGGGCGGGGGCCCAGATACGCAGTATTTT
TRBV30	NA	NA	TRBJ2-3	CAWSVQGGDTQYF	TGTGCCTGGAGTGTACAGGGAGGAGATACGCAGTATTTT
TRBV5-4	TRBD2	NA	TRBJ2-7	CASSSGTSGVYEQYF	TGTGCCAGCAGCTCCGGGACTAGCGGGGTTTACGAGCAGTACTTC
TRBV7-9	NA	NA	TRBJ2-2	CASSSAAGELFF	TGTGCCAGCAGCTCAGCCGCCGGGGAGCTGTTTTTT
TRBV7-2	NA	NA	TRBJ2-1	CASSLGGRAYNEQFF	TGTGCCAGCAGCTTAGGGGGCAGGGCTTACAATGAGCAGTTCTTC
TRBV14	TRBD1	NA	TRBJ1-2	CASSQEGQGWGYTF	TGTGCCAGCAGCCAAGAGGGACAGGGTTGGGGCTACACCTTC
TRBV4-2	NA	NA	TRBJ2-1	CASSPPPYNEQFF	TGTGCCAGCAGCCCCCCTCCCTACAATGAGCAGTTCTTC
TRBV19	NA	NA	TRBJ1-1	CASSIVRAGNTEAFF	TGTGCCAGTAGTATAGTCCGTGCTGGGAACACTGAAGCTTTCTTT
TRBV6-6	NA	NA	TRBJ1-5	CASSYSGRANQPQHF	TGTGCCAGCAGTTACTCGGGGAGGGCCAATCAGCCCCAGCATTTT
TRBV11-2	NA	NA	TRBJ1-1	CASSVTMAGAFF	TGTGCCAGCAGCGTTACTATGGCAGGGGCTTTCTTT
TRBV7-9	TRBD2	NA	TRBJ2-5	CASSPSGGGYQETQYF	TGTGCCAGCAGCCCTAGCGGGGGAGGGTACCAAGAGACCCAGTACTTC
TRBV5-4	TRBD1	NA	TRBJ2-2	CASSLDRGQSTGELFF	TGTGCCAGCAGCTTGGACAGGGGGCAGAGCACCGGGGAGCTGTTTTTT
TRBV27	NA	NA	TRBJ2-2	CASSFRAPPNTGELFF	TGTGCCAGCAGTTTCCGGGCGCCCCCGAACACCGGGGAGCTGTTTTTT
TRBV28	NA	NA	TRBJ2-3	CASSLFIGYTDTQYF	TGTGCCAGCAGTTTATTTATAGGGTACACAGATACGCAGTATTTT
TRBV5-4	NA	NA	TRBJ2-2	CASSLEGRADGRNTGELFF	TGTGCCAGCAGCTTGGAGGGTCGAGCGGACGGGAGGAACACCGGGGAGCTGTTTTTT
TRBV9	TRBD2	NA	TRBJ2-1	CASSDPGTGTSGPYNEQFF	TGTGCCAGCAGCGACCCGGGGACCGGGACTAGCGGACCCTACAATGAGCAGTTCTTC
TRBV11-2	TRBD2	NA	TRBJ2-6	CASSFNPGGSGANVLTF	TGTGCCAGCAGCTTTAACCCGGGAGGATCTGGGGCCAACGTCCTGACTTTC
TRBV5-4	TRBD2	NA	TRBJ2-5	CASSSAGTSGLKAQYF	TGTGCCAGCAGCTCAGCCGGGACTAGCGGCTTGAAAGCCCAGTACTTC
TRBV5-6	TRBD1	NA	TRBJ1-1	CASSEAGTGNTEAFF	TGTGCCAGCAGCGAAGCCGGGACAGGGAACACTGAAGCTTTCTTT
TRBV6-1	TRBD1	NA	TRBJ2-1	CASLYRGDNEQFF	TGTGCCAGCCTCTACAGGGGGGACAATGAGCAGTTCTTC
TRBV6-5	NA	NA	TRBJ2-2	CASSYIVRPGTGELFF	TGTGCCAGCAGTTACATAGTGAGGCCGGGCACCGGGGAGCTGTTTTTT
TRBV7-2	NA	NA	TRBJ2-5	CASSHRGGEGAKTQYF	TGTGCCAGCAGCCACCGTGGGGGGGAGGGGGCAAAGACCCAGTACTTC
TRBV5-5	TRBD2	NA	TRBJ2-1	CASSLDPAGPYNEQFF	TGTGCCAGCAGCTTGGATCCAGCGGGACCCTACAATGAGCAGTTCTTC
TRBV14	NA	NA	TRBJ1-1	CASSQDVAGSPLVTEAFF	TGTGCCAGCAGCCAAGATGTGGCAGGTTCCCCCTTAGTTACTGAAGCTTTCTTT
TRBV7-2	NA	few	TRBJ2-3	CASSLVLGGTDTQYF	TGTGCCAGCAGCTTAGTTCTAGGGGGCACAGATACGCAGTATTTT